Listed below are T cell receptor beta chains from one sample, sequenced in a study of metastatic and nonmetastatic thyroid tumors. Using MiXCR, TCRdb re-called clones from the PCR reads. Here the sample spans under 25,000 clones, roughly a sixth being singletons. What was sequenced was blood. The receptors originated from a female donor with papillary thyroid cancer or a benign thyroid nodule (not recorded which). Some clones in this sample may be carry-over from other donors' samples. CDR3s include the opening cysteine and the closing phenylalanine or tryptophan. The D gene is left open where the match is weak. Expanded clones are given a class, and other clones once, few, many or no size at all.

V	J	D	size	DNA	CDR3
TRBV18	TRBJ1-1	.	many	TGTGCCAGCTCACTACAGGCCAACACTGAAGCTTTCTTT	CASSLQANTEAFF
TRBV6-1	TRBJ1-2	.	few	TGTGCCAGCAGAGAACTGGGGGCAGGGGGCTACACCTTC	CASRELGAGGYTF
TRBV24-1	TRBJ2-7	.	many	TGTGCCACCAGTGAGGGGTTGGGAAACGAGCAGTACTTC	CATSEGLGNEQYF
TRBV5-4	TRBJ2-7	.	many	TGTGCCAGCGGGAACTCCTACGAGCAGTACTTC	CASGNSYEQYF
TRBV28	TRBJ2-1	TRBD2	many	TGTGCCAGCAGTTTAACGGGACTAGCCTACAATGAGCAGTTCTTC	CASSLTGLAYNEQFF
TRBV11-2	TRBJ2-2	.	medium-sized	TGTGCCAGCAGCCCCACCACCACCAACACCGGGGAGCTGTTTTTT	CASSPTTTNTGELFF
TRBV14	TRBJ1-2	TRBD1	.	TGTGCCAGCAGCCGGCTGGACAGGGACAACTATGGCTACACCTTC	CASSRLDRDNYGYTF
TRBV20-1	TRBJ1-3	.	.	TGCAGTGCTAGACCGCTATTCAATAGGACATCTTTAAGAAACACCATATATTTT	CSARPLFNRTSLRNTIYF
TRBV4-3	TRBJ2-7	.	many	TGCGCCAGCAGCCAATCCCCAGGGGACCCCTACGAGCAGTACTTC	CASSQSPGDPYEQYF
TRBV19	TRBJ2-1	TRBD2	many	TGTGCCAGTTCCTGGGGAGGGGATCTCAATGAGCAGTTCTTC	CASSWGGDLNEQFF
TRBV20-1	TRBJ2-1	.	.	TGCAGTGCTAGAGATTTTAGCGTCCTTGGTAGTGAGCAGTTCTTC	CSARDFSVLGSEQFF
TRBV30	TRBJ1-5	.	.	TGTGCCTGGAGTGTAGAACATAGCAATCAGCCCCAGCATTTT	CAWSVEHSNQPQHF
TRBV18	TRBJ1-1	TRBD1	many	TGTGCCAGCTCACCGGGACAGGGGGCGACTGAAGCTTTCTTT	CASSPGQGATEAFF
TRBV4-3	TRBJ2-7	.	many	TGCGCCAGCAGCCAAGAATTTGGCTATTCGGAGCAGTACTTC	CASSQEFGYSEQYF
TRBV29-1	TRBJ2-1	TRBD1	many	TGCAGCGTTTCCGACAGGGGCAACAATGAGCAGTTCTTC	CSVSDRGNNEQFF
TRBV5-1	TRBJ1-1	.	many	TGCGCCAGCAGCTTGGACCGGGCGGGGGAAGCTTTCTTT	CASSLDRAGEAFF